The rows below give T cell receptor beta chains drawn from one sample of a study of Ad26.COV2.S vaccination and SARS-CoV-2 variants. Assay used: immunoSEQ multiplex PCR; TCRdb lists only in-frame clones, some missing. The sample shows about 460,000 clones, about 89% of them seen only once. The input for sequencing was peripheral blood, taken in a trial of Ad26.COV2.S vaccine versus placebo. The source of these receptors is a person aged 18-65 years who received the Ad26.COV2.S COVID-19 vaccine or a placebo. CDR3s include the opening cysteine and the closing phenylalanine or tryptophan. Each record gives: V gene, J gene, D gene, clone size, CDR3 protein, CDR3 DNA. The D gene is left open where the match is weak. Where a row states a size, it is once, few, many or the class of an expanded clone; other rows omit it.

>TRBV30|TRBJ1-1|NA|NA
CAWSDSLGTEAFF
TGTGCCTGGTCGGACAGCCTGGGCACTGAAGCTTTCTTT
>TRBV5-1|TRBJ1-1|TRBD1|NA
CASSLAGQGTEAFF
TGCGCCAGCAGCTTGGCGGGACAGGGCACTGAAGCTTTCTTT
>TRBV19|TRBJ2-2|NA|NA
CASTYTGNTGELFF
TGTGCCAGTACTTATACAGGGAACACCGGGGAGCTGTTTTTT
>TRBV4-1|TRBJ2-7|NA|NA
CASSRTGTTYEQYF
TGCGCCAGCAGCCGTACAGGGACGACCTACGAGCAGTACTTC
>TRBV4-1|TRBJ2-7|TRBD2|NA
CASSTHRGGALFWYF
TGCGCCAGCAGCACACACCGGGGGGGAGCTTTATTTTGGTACTTC
>TRBV2|TRBJ2-6|NA|NA
CASWVGSGANVLTF
TGTGCCAGCTGGGTGGGCTCTGGGGCCAACGTCCTGACTTTC
>TRBV27|TRBJ2-3|NA|NA
CASSLSHMLGADTQYF
TGTGCCAGCAGTTTATCTCATATGTTAGGCGCAGATACGCAGTATTTT
>TRBV3-1/TRBV3-2|TRBJ1-4|NA|NA
CASSQERGGKLFF
TGTGCCAGCAGCCAAGAGAGGGGTGGGAAACTGTTTTTT
>TRBV28|TRBJ2-1|NA|NA
CASSLHRLPGNEQFF
TGTGCCAGCAGCCTACACAGGCTTCCCGGTAATGAGCAGTTCTTC
>TRBV19|TRBJ1-5|NA|NA
CASSIGGPYNQPQHF
TGTGCCAGTAGTATTGGAGGGCCCTATAATCAGCCCCAGCATTTT
>TRBV4-1|TRBJ1-1|NA|NA
CASSQVGAGNTEAFF
TGCGCCAGCAGCCAAGTGGGGGCAGGGAACACTGAAGCTTTCTTT
>TRBV15|TRBJ1-1|NA|NA
CATSRDWWNLNTEAFF
TGTGCCACCAGCAGAGATTGGTGGAATTTAAACACTGAAGCTTTCTTT
>TRBV7-6|TRBJ2-7|NA|NA
CASSSEAYEQYF
TGTGCCAGCAGCTCCGAGGCGTACGAGCAGTACTTC
>TRBV9|TRBJ2-3|NA|NA
CASSAGTGDTQYF
TGTGCCAGCAGCGCCGGTACGGGAGATACGCAGTATTTT
>TRBV29-1|TRBJ2-1|TRBD2|NA
CSVGRTSGPYNEQFF
TGCAGCGTAGGGAGAACTAGCGGGCCCTACAATGAGCAGTTCTTC
>TRBV6-2/TRBV6-3|TRBJ1-2|NA|NA
CASSSRRVTMGYTF
TGTGCCAGCAGTTCCAGGAGAGTAACTATGGGCTACACCTTC
>TRBV6-5|TRBJ1-3|TRBD1|NA
CASSWDSSSGNTIYF
TGTGCCAGCAGTTGGGACAGCAGCTCTGGAAACACCATATATTTT
>TRBV3-1/TRBV3-2|TRBJ1-1|NA|NA
CASSQVAGPTEAFF
TGTGCCAGCAGCCAAGTCGCCGGTCCCACTGAAGCTTTCTTT
>TRBV5-1|TRBJ2-7|NA|few
CASSLDLAGAYEQYF
TGCGCCAGCAGCTTGGATTTAGCAGGGGCCTACGAGCAGTACTTC
>TRBV6-5|TRBJ1-2|TRBD1|NA
CASRPTGGNGYTF
TGTGCCAGCAGGCCCACAGGGGGAAATGGCTACACCTTC
>TRBV4-2|TRBJ1-2|TRBD1|NA
CASSHRTGGKDYGYTF
TGTGCCAGCAGCCACCGGACAGGGGGCAAGGACTATGGCTACACCTTC
>TRBV7-8|TRBJ2-7|NA|once
CASSPNSYEQYF
TGTGCCAGCAGCCCCAACAGCTACGAGCAGTACTTC
>TRBV28|TRBJ2-3|NA|NA
CASSFLAQNPDTQYF
TGTGCCAGCAGTTTCTTGGCCCAAAATCCAGATACGCAGTATTTT
>TRBV7-2|TRBJ2-3|NA|NA
CASSLQKMSTDTQYF
TGTGCCAGCAGCTTACAGAAGATGAGCACAGATACGCAGTATTTT
>TRBV10-3|TRBJ2-7|NA|NA
CAISKGLGAYEQYF
TGTGCCATCAGTAAGGGTTTGGGGGCCTACGAGCAGTACTTC
>TRBV18|TRBJ2-7|TRBD2|NA
CASSPPGQGGTYEQYF
TGTGCCAGCTCACCACCGGGTCAGGGAGGGACCTACGAGCAGTACTTC
>TRBV5-1|TRBJ2-4|NA|NA
CASSLENIQYF
TGCGCCAGCAGCTTAGAAAACATTCAGTACTTC
>TRBV11-2|TRBJ2-2|NA|NA
CASSARGSHTGELFF
TGTGCCAGCAGCGCTAGAGGGTCGCACACCGGGGAGCTGTTTTTT